The rows below give T cell receptor beta chains drawn from one sample of a study of cytomegalovirus exposure and HLA in healthy donors. Profiled with immunoSEQ multiplex PCR; TCRdb holds only in-frame clones, not every one. The sample has around 150,000 clones; around 76% are singletons. Source material: PBMCs. Every receptor here comes from a female donor in good health and CMV-seronegative. The CDR3 runs from the conserved cysteine through the conserved F or W. A D gene is named only where the DNA matches it firmly. A clone size is listed for some rows: how often the clone was seen (once, few, many), or a class if it is expanded.

V: TRBV2; length: 16; J: TRBJ2-5; size: few; D: TRBD2; CDR3: CASRTPGTSISGTQYF; DNA: TGTGCCAGCAGGACCCCCGGGACTAGTATAAGTGGGACCCAGTACTTC
V: TRBV5-1; length: 13; J: TRBJ1-2; size: -; D: -; CDR3: CASSLVADLGYTF; DNA: TGCGCCAGCAGCTTGGTTGCAGATCTGGGCTACACCTTC
V: TRBV2; length: 13; J: TRBJ2-7; size: -; D: TRBD2; CDR3: CASRDGGTYEQYF; DNA: TGTGCCAGCAGGGACGGGGGGACCTACGAGCAGTACTTC
V: TRBV5-6; length: 12; J: TRBJ1-2; size: -; D: TRBD1; CDR3: CASSLTGGIYTF; DNA: TGTGCCAGCAGCTTGACAGGGGGAATCTACACCTTC
V: TRBV18; length: 17; J: TRBJ2-6; size: once; D: -; CDR3: CASSPAGAGYGANVLTF; DNA: TGTGCCAGCTCACCGGCTGGGGCAGGCTATGGGGCCAACGTCCTGACTTTC
V: TRBV5-4; length: 15; J: TRBJ1-2; size: -; D: -; CDR3: CASSWGGASNYGYTF; DNA: TGTGCCAGCAGCTGGGGGGGGGCCTCTAACTATGGCTACACCTTC
V: TRBV5-1; length: 15; J: TRBJ2-5; size: -; D: TRBD2; CDR3: CASSLLASGEETQYF; DNA: TGCGCCAGCAGCTTGCTGGCTAGCGGGGAAGAGACCCAGTACTTC
V: TRBV7-8; length: 16; J: TRBJ2-1; size: -; D: -; CDR3: CASSLDQESEYNEQFF; DNA: TGTGCCAGCAGCTTAGATCAGGAAAGTGAATACAATGAGCAGTTCTTC
V: TRBV6-1; length: 15; J: TRBJ1-2; size: -; D: TRBD1; CDR3: CASSEGQGAHYGYTF; DNA: TGTGCCAGCAGTGAGGGGCAGGGGGCCCACTATGGCTACACCTTC
V: TRBV11-2; length: 12; J: TRBJ2-1; size: few; D: -; CDR3: CASSLVRGGQFF; DNA: TGTGCCAGCAGCTTAGTTCGAGGGGGGCAGTTCTTC
V: TRBV5-6; length: 17; J: TRBJ2-3; size: once; D: -; CDR3: CASSAGPQGRDTDTQYF; DNA: TGTGCCAGCAGCGCGGGTCCTCAGGGGCGTGACACAGATACGCAGTATTTT
V: TRBV30; length: 13; J: TRBJ1-5; size: -; D: -; CDR3: CAWTLASGQPQHF; DNA: TGTGCCTGGACGTTGGCTTCGGGTCAGCCCCAGCATTTT
V: TRBV7-9; length: 14; J: TRBJ2-7; size: -; D: -; CDR3: CASSPWTDTYEQYF; DNA: TGTGCCAGCAGCCCGTGGACAGACACCTACGAGCAGTACTTC
V: TRBV9; length: 12; J: TRBJ1-2; size: -; D: -; CDR3: CASSETDNGYTF; DNA: TGTGCCAGCAGCGAGACAGATAATGGCTACACCTTC
V: TRBV15; length: 15; J: TRBJ2-1; size: -; D: -; CDR3: CATSRDLAGPHEQFF; DNA: TGTGCCACCAGCAGAGATCTAGCCGGCCCCCATGAGCAGTTCTTC
V: TRBV30; length: 16; J: TRBJ1-1; size: -; D: TRBD1; CDR3: CAWKTADRGRTNEAFF; DNA: TGTGCCTGGAAAACGGCGGACAGGGGGCGCACGAATGAAGCTTTCTTT
V: TRBV4-1; length: 14; J: TRBJ2-7; size: once; D: -; CDR3: CASSQPTRSDEQYF; DNA: TGCGCCAGCAGCCAACCCACCCGGAGCGACGAGCAGTACTTC
V: TRBV30; length: 15; J: TRBJ2-7; size: -; D: TRBD2; CDR3: CAWSVLWTSAHEQYF; DNA: TGTGCCTGGAGTGTACTTTGGACTAGCGCCCACGAGCAGTACTTC
V: TRBV6-5; length: 15; J: TRBJ1-1; size: -; D: TRBD1; CDR3: CASRVDREGGTEAFF; DNA: TGTGCCAGCAGAGTGGACAGGGAGGGTGGCACTGAAGCTTTCTTT
V: TRBV7-6; length: 14; J: TRBJ1-2; size: few; D: -; CDR3: CASSPQDTNYGYTF; DNA: TGTGCCAGCAGCCCGCAGGACACGAACTATGGCTACACCTTC
V: TRBV5-1; length: 16; J: TRBJ1-3; size: once; D: TRBD1; CDR3: CASSSGTGRPGNTIYF; DNA: TGCGCCAGCAGCTCCGGGACAGGCCGCCCTGGAAACACCATATATTTT
V: TRBV9; length: 14; J: TRBJ2-5; size: -; D: -; CDR3: CASSVDTAQETQYF; DNA: TGTGCCAGCAGCGTTGATACAGCCCAGGAGACCCAGTACTTC
V: TRBV9; length: 15; J: TRBJ2-5; size: few; D: TRBD2; CDR3: CASSRGLAGGETQYF; DNA: TGTGCCAGCAGCAGGGGGCTAGCGGGGGGGGAGACCCAGTACTTC
V: TRBV18; length: 13; J: TRBJ2-3; size: -; D: -; CDR3: CASSGGSTDTQYF; DNA: TGTGCCAGCTCAGGGGGGTCTACAGATACGCAGTATTTT
V: TRBV5-1; length: 14; J: TRBJ1-2; size: few; D: -; CDR3: CASSSSGELGGYTF; DNA: TGCGCCAGCAGCTCCTCAGGGGAGCTAGGTGGCTACACCTTC
V: TRBV7-3; length: 18; J: TRBJ2-3; size: -; D: -; CDR3: CASSPRGSGLHLGDTQYF; DNA: TGTGCCAGCAGCCCCCGGGGTAGCGGATTACATCTGGGAGATACGCAGTATTTT
V: TRBV7-9; length: 14; J: TRBJ2-2; size: -; D: TRBD2; CDR3: CSVTSGGNTGELFF; DNA: TGTTCCGTGACTAGCGGGGGTAACACCGGGGAGCTGTTTTTT
V: TRBV9; length: 13; J: TRBJ1-1; size: few; D: TRBD1; CDR3: CASGDRANTEAFF; DNA: TGTGCCAGCGGGGACAGGGCGAACACTGAAGCTTTCTTT
V: TRBV9; length: 15; J: TRBJ2-2; size: few; D: -; CDR3: CASSVEQGNTGELFF; DNA: TGTGCCAGCAGCGTGGAACAGGGGAACACCGGGGAGCTGTTTTTT
V: TRBV2; length: 16; J: TRBJ2-7; size: -; D: -; CDR3: CASSEAVGDKRYEQYF; DNA: TGTGCCAGCAGTGAAGCGGTAGGGGACAAACGCTACGAGCAGTACTTC
V: TRBV25-1; length: 14; J: TRBJ1-4; size: -; D: TRBD1; CDR3: CASSEGQPGEKLFF; DNA: TGTGCCAGCAGTGAGGGACAGCCGGGCGAAAAACTGTTTTTT
V: TRBV7-9; length: 15; J: TRBJ1-1; size: -; D: -; CDR3: CASSLEEVEGTEAFF; DNA: TGTGCCAGCAGCTTAGAGGAGGTGGAGGGGACTGAAGCTTTCTTT
V: TRBV6-1; length: 16; J: TRBJ1-1; size: -; D: -; CDR3: CASSENRAGPNTEAFF; DNA: TGTGCCAGCAGTGAAAATCGTGCGGGGCCGAACACTGAAGCTTTCTTT
V: TRBV9; length: 16; J: TRBJ2-1; size: -; D: TRBD1; CDR3: CASSKGGLSSYNEQFF; DNA: TGTGCCAGCAGCAAAGGGGGCCTAAGCTCCTACAATGAGCAGTTCTTC
V: TRBV30; length: 20; J: TRBJ2-1; size: -; D: TRBD2; CDR3: CAWSVLILGGAGDSYNEQFF; DNA: TGTGCCTGGAGTGTACTGATCTTGGGAGGGGCAGGCGACTCCTACAATGAGCAGTTCTTC
V: TRBV7-9; length: 13; J: TRBJ1-5; size: -; D: -; CDR3: CARTGRGYQPQHF; DNA: TGTGCCAGAACCGGGAGGGGATATCAGCCCCAGCATTTT
V: TRBV2; length: 14; J: TRBJ1-3; size: -; D: -; CDR3: CASSGGISGNTIYF; DNA: TGTGCCAGCAGTGGAGGGATCTCTGGAAACACCATATATTTT
V: TRBV5-4; length: 16; J: TRBJ1-2; size: -; D: -; CDR3: CASTALDYTANYGYTF; DNA: TGTGCCAGCACCGCCTTGGATTACACAGCTAACTATGGCTACACCTTC
V: TRBV5-1; length: 14; J: TRBJ2-3; size: -; D: -; CDR3: CASSLQTGTDTQYF; DNA: TGCGCCAGCAGCTTGCAGACAGGCACAGATACGCAGTATTTT
V: TRBV5-1; length: 13; J: TRBJ2-7; size: -; D: -; CDR3: CASSQGGPYEQYF; DNA: TGCGCCAGCTCCCAGGGAGGCCCCTACGAGCAGTACTTC
V: TRBV18; length: 15; J: TRBJ1-6; size: -; D: -; CDR3: CASSLGQPYNSPLHF; DNA: TGTGCCAGCTCACTCGGACAACCTTATAATTCACCCCTCCACTTT
V: TRBV4-1; length: 15; J: TRBJ2-1; size: -; D: TRBD2; CDR3: CASSRRLAGVDEQFF; DNA: TGCGCCAGCAGCCGCCGACTAGCGGGAGTGGATGAGCAGTTCTTC
V: TRBV7-8; length: 17; J: TRBJ2-7; size: -; D: TRBD2; CDR3: CASSLTGTSGRINEQYF; DNA: TGTGCCAGCAGCTTAACCGGGACTAGCGGGAGGATCAACGAGCAGTACTTC
V: TRBV30; length: 12; J: TRBJ1-2; size: -; D: -; CDR3: CAWSSGGHGYTF; DNA: TGTGCCTGGAGCTCCGGGGGGCATGGCTACACCTTC